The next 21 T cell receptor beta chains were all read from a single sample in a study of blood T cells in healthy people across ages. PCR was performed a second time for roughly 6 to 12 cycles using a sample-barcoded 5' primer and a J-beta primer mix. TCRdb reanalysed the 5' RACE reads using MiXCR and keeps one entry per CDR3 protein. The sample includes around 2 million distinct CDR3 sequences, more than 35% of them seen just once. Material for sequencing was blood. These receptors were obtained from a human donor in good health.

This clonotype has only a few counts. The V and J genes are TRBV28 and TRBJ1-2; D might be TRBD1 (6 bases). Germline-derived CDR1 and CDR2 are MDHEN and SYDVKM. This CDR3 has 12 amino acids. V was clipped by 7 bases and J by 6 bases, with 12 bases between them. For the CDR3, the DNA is TGTGCCAGCATCGGCAGGGGTGATGGCTACACCTTC. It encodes CASIGRGDGYTF.

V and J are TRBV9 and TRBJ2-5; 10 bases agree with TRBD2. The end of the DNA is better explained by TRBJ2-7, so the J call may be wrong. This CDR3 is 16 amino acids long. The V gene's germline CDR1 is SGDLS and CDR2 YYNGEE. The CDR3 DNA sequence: TGTGCCAGCAGCGTAGGAGCTAGCGGGGGAACCTACGAGCAGTACTTC. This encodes CASSVGASGGTYEQYF.

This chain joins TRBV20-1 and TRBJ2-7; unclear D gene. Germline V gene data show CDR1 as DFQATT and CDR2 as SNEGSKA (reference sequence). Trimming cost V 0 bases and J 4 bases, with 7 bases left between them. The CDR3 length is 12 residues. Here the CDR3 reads CSAREKWYEQYF. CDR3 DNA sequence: TGCAGTGCTAGAGAAAAGTGGTACGAGCAGTACTTC.

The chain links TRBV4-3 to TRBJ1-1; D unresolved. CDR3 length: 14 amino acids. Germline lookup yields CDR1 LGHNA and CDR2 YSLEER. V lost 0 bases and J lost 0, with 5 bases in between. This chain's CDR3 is CASSQDMVNTEAFF. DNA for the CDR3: TGCGCCAGCAGCCAAGATATGGTGAACACTGAAGCTTTCTTT.

The CDR3 loop is CASSLRGRGPAGDEQFF. CDR3 nucleotides: TGTGCCAGCAGCCTGAGGGGGAGAGGGCCGGCTGGGGATGAGCAGTTCTTC. The gene calls are TRBV3-1 and TRBJ2-1; D is perhaps TRBD1 (6 bases). The ends were cut back, 4 bases at V and 8 bases at J, with 24 bases in the middle. CDR3 length equals 17 residues. Germline V lookup: CDR1 LGHDT, CDR2 YNNKEL (reference sequence).

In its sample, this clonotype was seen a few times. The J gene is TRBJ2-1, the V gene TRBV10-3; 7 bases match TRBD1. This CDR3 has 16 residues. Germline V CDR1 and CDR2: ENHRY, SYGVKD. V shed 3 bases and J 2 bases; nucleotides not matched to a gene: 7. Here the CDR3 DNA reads TGTGCCATCAGTGACCAAACAGGGGCCACCTACAATGAGCAGTTCTTC. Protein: CAISDQTGATYNEQFF.

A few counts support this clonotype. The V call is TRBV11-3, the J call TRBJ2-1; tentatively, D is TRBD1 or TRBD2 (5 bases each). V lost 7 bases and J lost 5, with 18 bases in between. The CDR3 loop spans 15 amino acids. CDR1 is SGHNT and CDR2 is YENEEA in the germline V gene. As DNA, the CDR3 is TGTGCCAGCACTCCCGGGGATATAGGGGACAATGAGCAGTTCTTC. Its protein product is CASTPGDIGDNEQFF.

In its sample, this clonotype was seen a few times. The CDR3 protein is CASSLGLEGSSYGYTF. DNA for the CDR3: TGTGCCAGCAGTTTGGGGCTCGAGGGATCGTCGTATGGCTACACCTTC. The gene calls are TRBV28 and TRBJ1-2; D is perhaps TRBD1 (5 bases). Trimming took off 3 bases at V and 5 bases at J, with 19 bases between the two ends. There are 16 residues in the CDR3. The germline CDR1 and CDR2 sequences are MDHEN and SYDVKM.

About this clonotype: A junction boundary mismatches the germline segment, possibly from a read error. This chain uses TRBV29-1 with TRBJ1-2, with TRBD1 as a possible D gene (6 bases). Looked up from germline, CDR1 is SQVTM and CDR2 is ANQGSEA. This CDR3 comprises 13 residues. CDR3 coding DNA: TGCAGCGTTGAACTGGGGGCCAGCTATGACTACACCTTC. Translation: CSVELGASYDYTF.

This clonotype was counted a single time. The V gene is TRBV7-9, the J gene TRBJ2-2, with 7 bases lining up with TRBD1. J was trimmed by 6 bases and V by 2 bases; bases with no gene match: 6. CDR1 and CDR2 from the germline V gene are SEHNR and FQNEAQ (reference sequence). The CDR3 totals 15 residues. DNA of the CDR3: TGTGCCAGCAGCTTACTACAGGGGAGTGCCGGGGAGCTGTTTTTT. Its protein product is CASSLLQGSAGELFF.

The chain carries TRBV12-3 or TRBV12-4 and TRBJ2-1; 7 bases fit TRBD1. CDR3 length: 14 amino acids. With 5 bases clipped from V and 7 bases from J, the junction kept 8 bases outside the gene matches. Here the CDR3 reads CASSPDRDRNEQFF. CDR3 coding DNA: TGTGCCAGCAGTCCAGACAGGGATCGGAATGAGCAGTTCTTC.

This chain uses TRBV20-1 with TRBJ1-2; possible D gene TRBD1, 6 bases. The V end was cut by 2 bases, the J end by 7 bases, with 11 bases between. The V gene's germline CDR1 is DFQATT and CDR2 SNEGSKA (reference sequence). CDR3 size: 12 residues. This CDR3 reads CSARIPQGGYTF. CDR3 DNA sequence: TGCAGTGCTAGAATTCCACAGGGTGGCTACACCTTC.

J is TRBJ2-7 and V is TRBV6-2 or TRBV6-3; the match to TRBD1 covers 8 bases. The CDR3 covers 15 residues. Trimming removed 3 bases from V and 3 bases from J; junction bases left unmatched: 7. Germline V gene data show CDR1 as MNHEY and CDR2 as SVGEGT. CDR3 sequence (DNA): TGTGCCAGCAGTTATCTGACAGGGGAAGGCTACGAGCAGTACTTC. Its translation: CASSYLTGEGYEQYF.

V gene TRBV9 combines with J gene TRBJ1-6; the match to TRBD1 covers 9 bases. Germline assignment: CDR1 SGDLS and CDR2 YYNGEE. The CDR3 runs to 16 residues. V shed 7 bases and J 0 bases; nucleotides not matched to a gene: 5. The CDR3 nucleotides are TGTGCCAGCGGACAGGGGCTGAGCTCCTATAATTCACCCCTCCACTTT. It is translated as CASGQGLSSYNSPLHF.

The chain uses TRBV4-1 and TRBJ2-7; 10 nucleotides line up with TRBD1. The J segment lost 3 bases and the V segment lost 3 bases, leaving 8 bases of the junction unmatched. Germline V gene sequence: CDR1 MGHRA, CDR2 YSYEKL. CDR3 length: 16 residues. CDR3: CASSQVGQGDNYEQYF. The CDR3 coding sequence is TGCGCCAGCAGCCAGGTCGGACAGGGGGACAACTACGAGCAGTACTTC.

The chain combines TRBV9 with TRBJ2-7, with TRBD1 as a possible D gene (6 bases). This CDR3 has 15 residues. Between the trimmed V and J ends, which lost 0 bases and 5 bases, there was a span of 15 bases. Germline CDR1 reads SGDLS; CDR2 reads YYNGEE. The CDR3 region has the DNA TGTGCCAGCAGCGTAGGGGCAGGGGTTATCAACGAGCAGTACTTC. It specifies CASSVGAGVINEQYF.

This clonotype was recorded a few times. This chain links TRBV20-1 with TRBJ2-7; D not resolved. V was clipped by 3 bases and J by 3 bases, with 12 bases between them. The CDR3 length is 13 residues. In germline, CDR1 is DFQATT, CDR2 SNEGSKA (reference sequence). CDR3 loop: CSASGQGRYEQYF. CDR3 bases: TGCAGTGCTAGCGGTCAAGGCCGCTACGAGCAGTACTTC.

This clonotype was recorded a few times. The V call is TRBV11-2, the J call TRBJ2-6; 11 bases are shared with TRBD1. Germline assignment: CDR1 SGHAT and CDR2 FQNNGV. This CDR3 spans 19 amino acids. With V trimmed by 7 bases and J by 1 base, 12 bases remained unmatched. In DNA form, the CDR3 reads TGTGCCAGCAAAAACCTCATAGGGACAGGGGGTTCTGGGGCCAACGTCCTGACTTTC. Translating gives CASKNLIGTGGSGANVLTF.

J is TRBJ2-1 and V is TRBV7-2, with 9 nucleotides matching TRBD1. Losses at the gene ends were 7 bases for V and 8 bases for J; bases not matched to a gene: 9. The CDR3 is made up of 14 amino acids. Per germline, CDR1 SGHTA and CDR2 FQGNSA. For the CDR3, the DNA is TGTGCCAGCATCCGGGACAGGGTGAGCGATGAGCAGTTCTTC. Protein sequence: CASIRDRVSDEQFF.

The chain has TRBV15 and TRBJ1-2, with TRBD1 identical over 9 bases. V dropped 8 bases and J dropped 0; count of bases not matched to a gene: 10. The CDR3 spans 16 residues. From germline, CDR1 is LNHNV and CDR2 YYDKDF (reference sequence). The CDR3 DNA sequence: TGTGCCACCTCCCGGGACAGGGTTATATCTAACTATGGCTACACCTTC. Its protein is CATSRDRVISNYGYTF.

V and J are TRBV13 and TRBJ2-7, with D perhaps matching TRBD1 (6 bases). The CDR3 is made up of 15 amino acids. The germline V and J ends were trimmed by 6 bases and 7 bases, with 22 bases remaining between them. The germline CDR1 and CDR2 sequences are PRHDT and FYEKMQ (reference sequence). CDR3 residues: CASSIEGGNLGEQYF. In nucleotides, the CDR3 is TGTGCCAGCAGTATCGAAGGGGGAAATCTGGGGGAGCAGTACTTC.